These 15 T cell receptor beta chains share one sample of origin, sequenced in a study of shared clonotypes between healthy human individuals. The assay was immunoSEQ multiplex PCR, and TCRdb's table has in-frame clones only and misses some. The sample includes around 2,000,000 clones, approximately 94% seen only once; the top ten take less than 1.5%. Only CD45RO-negative cells positively selected for CCR7 counted as naive CD8 cells, so terminally differentiated effector memory CD45RA+ cells were excluded. Sequencing used naive CD8+ T cells sorted from blood. These receptors all stem from a young man in good health.

The chain uses TRBV27 and TRBJ2-7; D not certain. The V end was cut by 5 bases, the J end by 3 bases, with 11 bases between. CDR1 is MNHEY and CDR2 is SMNVEV in the germline V gene (reference sequence). CDR3 length equals 13 residues. For the CDR3, the DNA is TGTGCCAGCAGTCCCCTCGACAACTACGAGCAGTACTTC. Residues: CASSPLDNYEQYF.

As regards this clone: Germline and junction disagree at one end, which may indicate a read error. This chain connects TRBV7-7 to TRBJ2-3, with TRBD2 identical over 9 bases. This CDR3 comprises 15 residues. CDR1 and CDR2 from the germline V gene are SSHAT and FNYEAQ (reference sequence). DNA of the CDR3: TGTGCTAGCAGCTTAGGTAGCGGGAGAACAGATACGCAGTATTTT. This codes for CASSLGSGRTDTQYF.

The V call is TRBV2, the J call TRBJ2-1; TRBD1 aligns across 10 bases. CDR1 is SNHLY and CDR2 is FYNNEI in the germline V gene. The CDR3 is made up of 14 amino acids. Germline trimming cut 3 bases from V and 6 bases from J; bases unmatched to any gene: 2. The CDR3 sequence is CASSEGTGVNEQFF. CDR3 in DNA: TGTGCCAGCAGTGAGGGGACAGGGGTCAATGAGCAGTTCTTC.

The chain employs TRBV4-1 and TRBJ1-1; no reliable D call. The germline CDR1 and CDR2 sequences are MGHRA and YSYEKL. The CDR3 sequence is 15 residues long. Between the trimmed V and J ends, which lost 4 bases and 1 base, there was a span of 13 bases. The CDR3, as DNA: TGCGCCAGCAGCCCTTCCGGCTGGGGGAACACTGAAGCTTTCTTT. Amino acids: CASSPSGWGNTEAFF.

The V call is TRBV28, the J call TRBJ2-5; 9 nucleotides line up with TRBD1. There are 15 residues in the CDR3. With 6 bases clipped from V and 4 bases from J, the junction kept 9 bases outside the gene matches. Germline V CDR1 and CDR2: MDHEN, SYDVKM. The CDR3 nucleotides read TGTGCCAGCAGGCCACCGGGACAGGGATTAGAGACCCAGTACTTC. Residues: CASRPPGQGLETQYF.

This clone has a single count. The chain carries TRBV9 and TRBJ1-2; a possible D gene is TRBD1 (6 bases). V gave up 0 bases and J gave up 6 bases, with 12 bases separating them. The germline CDR1 and CDR2 sequences are SGDLS and YYNGEE. The CDR3 runs to 14 residues. The CDR3 reads CASSVAGAVNGYTF. The CDR3 bases are TGTGCCAGCAGCGTAGCGGGGGCGGTGAATGGCTACACCTTC.

This chain connects TRBV7-9 to TRBJ2-3; 9 bases match TRBD1. Looked up from germline, CDR1 is SEHNR and CDR2 is FQNEAQ (reference sequence). The trim removed 3 bases at V and 2 bases at J, leaving 6 bases unmatched. CDR3 length equals 16 residues. The CDR3 DNA reads TGTGCCAGCAGCTTGACACAGGGGGCATTCACAGATACGCAGTATTTT. It encodes CASSLTQGAFTDTQYF.

For this clone: Other DNA sequences from this sample encode an identical CDR3 as well. The V and J genes are TRBV30 and TRBJ2-7; D is undetermined. V dropped 1 base and J dropped 2 bases, with 6 bases sitting between them. Germline CDR1 is GTSNPN and CDR2 is SVGIG (reference sequence). The CDR3 consists of 12 residues. This CDR3 is CAWSAGTYEQYF. CDR3 sequence (DNA): TGTGCCTGGAGTGCAGGTACCTACGAGCAGTACTTC.

The chain recombines TRBV28 with TRBJ2-7; a weak D match, TRBD1 (5 bases). Germline V gives CDR1 MDHEN, CDR2 SYDVKM. V was cut by 4 bases and J by 2 bases, with 6 bases left in between. CDR3 length: 12 amino acids. CDR3: CASSSDTYEQYF. The CDR3 DNA is TGTGCCAGCAGTTCGGACACCTACGAGCAGTACTTC.

This chain uses TRBV7-9 with TRBJ2-3, with TRBD2 identical over 8 bases. Per the germline V gene, CDR1 is SEHNR and CDR2 is FQNEAQ (reference sequence). V trimming: 6 bases; J trimming: 2 bases; junction bases outside the gene matches: 4. The length of the CDR3 is 14 residues. CDR3 nucleotides: TGTGCCAGCAGACGGGAGGGCCCCACAGATACGCAGTATTTT. This codes for CASRREGPTDTQYF.

As concerns this clone: Other DNA sequences in this sample translate to the same CDR3. The chain couples TRBV9 to TRBJ2-1; tentative D call: TRBD2 (5 bases). The V end lost 2 bases, the J end lost 0 bases, and 6 bases lay between the germline ends. Germline values: CDR1 SGDLS, CDR2 YYNGEE. This CDR3 contains 14 residues. The DNA for the CDR3 is TGTGCCAGCAGCGTTGAGGGCTCCTACAATGAGCAGTTCTTC. As protein: CASSVEGSYNEQFF.

This clone was seen just once. At one end, the junction sequence differs from germline, possibly due to a read error. The chain couples TRBV6-1 to TRBJ2-5, with 7 bases fitting TRBD1. Germline values: CDR1 MNHNS, CDR2 SASEGT. The CDR3 is 15 residues long. In DNA form, the CDR3 reads TGTGCCAGCGGTGAATCTACAGGGGTGATGGAGACCCAGTACTTC. This translates into CASGESTGVMETQYF.

The chain recombines TRBV6-5 with TRBJ2-1; D ambiguous. Trimming removed 2 bases at V and 0 bases at J, with 11 bases between. The CDR3 extends over 16 amino acids. Germline V gene sequence: CDR1 MNHEY, CDR2 SVGAGI. For the CDR3, the DNA is TGTGCCAGCAGTTACGGAGCGACCCCCTCCTACAATGAGCAGTTCTTC. As protein: CASSYGATPSYNEQFF.

For this clone: Additional DNA sequences in this sample encode the identical CDR3. The V and J genes are TRBV7-9 and TRBJ2-7, with TRBD1 as a possible D gene (6 bases). From germline, CDR1 is SEHNR and CDR2 FQNEAQ (reference sequence). V was cut by 1 base and J by 3 bases, with 7 bases left in between. The CDR3 runs 13 residues. The CDR3 here is CASSLVGGYEQYF. For the CDR3, the DNA is TGTGCCAGCAGCTTAGTAGGGGGCTACGAGCAGTACTTC.

Concerning this clone itself: This CDR3 is also generated by other DNA sequences in the sample. V is TRBV5-1 and J is TRBJ2-7; the D is unclear. V lost 4 bases to trimming and J lost 2 bases, with 10 bases between them. Looked up from germline, CDR1 is SGHRS and CDR2 is YFSETQ. This CDR3 is built from 13 residues. This CDR3 reads CASSPDPTYEQYF. For the CDR3, the DNA is TGCGCCAGCAGCCCGGACCCCACCTACGAGCAGTACTTC.